The clone carrying this T cell receptor (beta chain) was recorded at least ten times. The germline gives CDR1 SEHNR, CDR2 FQNEAQ (reference sequence). The CDR3 consists of 14 residues. Trimming removed 4 bases from V and 0 bases from J, with 10 bases in between. TCR beta CDR3 region amplification was performed from RNA transcripts. HTBI primers drove first-round RT-PCR of the TCR CDR3. TCRdb used MiXCR to reprocess the multiplex PCR reads, holding one entry per CDR3 protein. The table shows hundreds of thousands of distinct CDR3 sequences, with around 13% occurring only once. The data stem from a study of T cells in Graves' hyperthyroidism and ophthalmopathy. On the study more broadly: Specimen type is peripheral blood, collected at initial diagnosis prior to any treatment.

For Graves' hyperthyroidism to be stable, ophthalmopathy could not progress within 18 months. This TCR came from a woman aged 18 to 35 with Graves' hyperthyroidism. The chain uses TRBV7-9 and TRBJ2-7; no definite D call. Material for sequencing was blood. The CDR3 nucleotides read TGTGCCAGCAGCTCGACACTGAGCTCCTACGAGCAGTACTTC. Residues: CASSSTLSSYEQYF.